These T cell receptor beta chains were read from a single sample in a study of blood T cell repertoires in COVID-19. Repertoires were generated with immunoSEQ multiplex PCR, while TCRdb's copy carries only in-frame clones and drops some. The sample gives about 30,000 clones, about 91% of which show up once; 20% to 30% is in the top ten. Material for sequencing was peripheral blood. The receptors shown here come from a human donor in a cohort sampled during active COVID-19. Each CDR3 is given with its conserved first and last residue. The D gene is left open where the match is weak. Expanded clones are given a class, and other clones once, few, many or no size at all.

J gene | D gene | V gene | clone size | CDR3 protein | CDR3 DNA
TRBJ2-1 | . | TRBV12-3/TRBV12-4 | . | CASRSTDRLEQFF | TGTGCCAGCAGATCTACCGACAGGCTTGAGCAGTTCTTC
TRBJ1-2 | TRBD1 | TRBV5-3 | . | CARSLTGGRYGYTF | TGTGCCAGAAGCCTGACAGGGGGTAGGTATGGCTACACCTTC
TRBJ2-6 | TRBD2 | TRBV5-4 | . | CASSDGTSVSGANVLTF | TGTGCCAGCAGCGACGGGACTAGCGTTTCCGGGGCCAACGTCCTGACTTTC
TRBJ2-1 | . | TRBV7-9 | . | CASSPFTSEQFF | TGTGCCAGCAGCCCCTTTACGAGCGAGCAGTTCTTC
TRBJ1-4 | . | TRBV13 | . | CASSLRGAGEKLFF | TGTGCCAGCAGCTTACGGGGGGCCGGTGAAAAACTGTTTTTT
TRBJ2-5 | TRBD1 | TRBV7-6 | . | CASSSDRAEAQYF | TGTGCCAGCAGCTCGGACAGGGCTGAGGCCCAGTACTTC
TRBJ1-4 | . | TRBV6-5 | . | CASSYSRRRNEKLFF | TGTGCCAGCAGTTACTCGAGGCGGAGGAATGAAAAACTGTTTTTT
TRBJ1-1 | . | TRBV6-7 | . | CASSYSAQNTEAFF | TGTGCCAGCAGTTACTCGGCTCAGAACACTGAAGCTTTCTTT
TRBJ2-7 | TRBD1 | TRBV19 | . | CATGTGGNEQYF | TGTGCCACCGGGACAGGGGGCAACGAGCAGTACTTC
TRBJ1-1 | . | TRBV19 | . | CASSIGQRQNTEAFF | TGTGCCAGTAGTATCGGCCAGCGCCAGAACACTGAAGCTTTCTTT
TRBJ2-5 | TRBD2 | TRBV7-3 | . | CASSPSTSGGASQETQYF | TGTGCCAGCAGCCCATCTACTAGCGGGGGGGCCTCCCAAGAGACCCAGTACTTC
TRBJ1-4 | . | TRBV5-1 | . | CASTTNRANEKLFF | TGCGCCAGCACTACAAATCGGGCTAATGAAAAACTGTTTTTT
TRBJ1-2 | TRBD1 | TRBV19 | few | CATSSRGRLGYTF | TGTGCCACCTCTTCGAGGGGGCGATTGGGCTACACCTTC
TRBJ2-1 | . | TRBV11-1 | . | CASSSTTYNEQFF | TGTGCCAGCAGCTCTACCACTTACAATGAGCAGTTCTTC
TRBJ1-3 | . | TRBV7-2 | once | CASSLSLSRGGNTIYF | TGTGCCAGCAGCTTAAGTCTCTCCAGGGGAGGAAACACCATATATTTT
TRBJ1-6 | TRBD1 | TRBV5-4 | few | CASSMGQWVNSPLHF | TGTGCCAGCAGCATGGGACAGTGGGTTAATTCACCCCTCCACTTT
TRBJ2-1 | TRBD2 | TRBV19 | . | CASSGLAGGREQFF | TGTGCCAGTAGTGGGCTAGCGGGGGGGCGTGAGCAGTTCTTC
TRBJ2-3 | TRBD2 | TRBV19 | . | CASGGLAGADTQYF | TGTGCCAGTGGGGGGCTAGCGGGGGCGGATACGCAGTATTTT
TRBJ2-2 | TRBD2 | TRBV15 | . | CATSPRLAGSSTGELFF | TGTGCCACCAGCCCACGACTAGCGGGGAGCTCCACCGGGGAGCTGTTTTTT
TRBJ2-7 | . | TRBV4-2 | few | CASSPLVGGYEQYF | TGTGCCAGCAGCCCGCTAGTGGGGGGCTACGAGCAGTACTTC
TRBJ2-1 | TRBD2 | TRBV5-8 | . | CASSPGVAGGPMDNEQFF | TGTGCCAGCAGCCCCGGCGTAGCGGGGGGGCCTATGGACAATGAGCAGTTCTTC
TRBJ2-7 | . | TRBV6-5 | . | CASSLTSSGEQYF | TGTGCCAGCAGTCTGACTAGTTCAGGCGAGCAGTACTTC
TRBJ1-1 | . | TRBV5-1 | . | CASSPDQGTEAFF | TGCGCCAGCAGCCCGGACCAGGGAACTGAAGCTTTCTTT
TRBJ2-1 | TRBD1 | TRBV10-3 | . | CAISSSDRVDNEQFF | TGTGCCATCAGTTCTTCTGACAGGGTGGACAATGAGCAGTTCTTC
TRBJ2-3 | . | TRBV6-2/TRBV6-3 | . | CASSYSQVADTQYF | TGTGCCAGCAGTTACTCTCAGGTGGCCGATACGCAGTATTTT
TRBJ1-5 | . | TRBV7-2 | . | CASSFSDSVYQPQHF | TGTGCCAGCAGCTTTTCGGACAGTGTGTATCAGCCCCAGCATTTT
TRBJ2-3 | TRBD2 | TRBV9 | . | CASSSASGGTDTQYF | TGTGCCAGCAGCTCTGCTAGCGGGGGGACAGATACGCAGTATTTT
TRBJ2-7 | . | TRBV6-5 | . | CASSYSTEPAYEQYF | TGTGCCAGCAGTTACTCGACGGAGCCGGCCTACGAGCAGTACTTC
TRBJ2-3 | . | TRBV7-3 | few | CASSKTGEVTDTQYF | TGTGCCAGCAGCAAAACAGGGGAGGTCACAGATACGCAGTATTTT
TRBJ2-7 | TRBD1 | TRBV3-1/TRBV3-2 | . | CASRRTGAEQYF | TGTGCCAGCCGAAGGACAGGGGCCGAGCAGTACTTC
TRBJ2-3 | TRBD1 | TRBV5-1 | . | CASRETGGDTDTQYF | TGCGCCAGCAGAGAGACAGGGGGGGACACAGATACGCAGTATTTT
TRBJ1-1 | TRBD1 | TRBV5-1 | . | CASSFQGANTEAFF | TGCGCCAGCAGCTTTCAGGGGGCTAATACTGAAGCTTTCTTT
TRBJ2-1 | TRBD1 | TRBV29-1 | once | CSVASGTGHNEQFF | TGCAGCGTCGCCTCCGGGACAGGCCACAATGAGCAGTTCTTC
TRBJ1-1 | TRBD1 | TRBV29-1 | once | CSVRQGSWNTEAFF | TGCAGCGTGCGACAGGGGAGTTGGAACACTGAAGCTTTCTTT
TRBJ2-7 | . | TRBV7-2 | . | CASSLDIGSYEQYF | TGTGCCAGCAGCTTAGATATCGGGTCTTACGAGCAGTACTTC
TRBJ2-7 | TRBD2 | TRBV5-6 | . | CASSLPGRGEQYF | TGTGCCAGCAGCTTGCCGGGGCGGGGGGAGCAGTACTTC
TRBJ2-2 | TRBD1 | TRBV30 | . | CAWSGTGVPHGELFF | TGTGCCTGGAGTGGGACAGGGGTCCCCCACGGGGAGCTGTTTTTT
TRBJ2-7 | . | TRBV5-1 | . | CASSLATGGLNEQYF | TGCGCCAGCAGCTTGGCGACAGGCGGTCTAAACGAGCAGTACTTC
TRBJ1-1 | TRBD1 | TRBV7-8 | . | CASSKTGGGTEAFF | TGTGCCAGCAGCAAGACAGGGGGAGGGACTGAAGCTTTCTTT
TRBJ1-4 | . | TRBV30 | . | CAWSAGEDEKLFF | TGTGCCTGGAGTGCCGGGGAGGACGAAAAACTGTTTTTT